This T cell receptor beta chain originates from a study of blood T cell repertoires in COVID-19. Whole-study context: PBMCs, B-cell-depleted T cells, or T cells provided the cDNA or gDNA that made up the material.

The table came from immunoSEQ multiplex PCR; TCRdb's copy has only in-frame clones and leaves some out. The sample has under 350,000 clones; under 90% are singletons. V shed 8 bases and J shed 7 bases, with 14 bases lying between them. This CDR3 contains 13 residues. Germline V gene sequence: CDR1 MNHEY, CDR2 SVGAGI. This clonotype was sampled from a man aged 45-65 years with acute or convalescent COVID-19. Sequencing was performed on peripheral blood. The rearrangement uses TRBV6-5 and TRBJ1-4, with unresolved D. The CDR3 spells CASRPRISEKLFF. The CDR3, as DNA: TGTGCCAGCCGACCTAGGATTTCTGAAAAACTGTTTTTT.